The T cell receptor beta chain under discussion was sequenced for a study of regulatory T cells in long-lasting Graves disease. Study context: Graves' patients with a new diagnosis had received antithyroid drugs under 3 months. Findings and caveats of the study: New patients shared some 980 public clonotypes, and persistent patients shared more, with about 2,500.

Germline CDR1 and CDR2: MNHEY and SVGEGT. V lost 5 bases, J lost 0 bases, and 7 bases lay in between. The CDR3 sequence is 13 residues long. The time point denotes: newly diagnosed GD, antithyroid drugs for less than 3 months. With RNA extracted from PBMCs as input, the TCR library was made. Patients with Graves' disease were diagnosed by American Thyroid Association guidelines. This clonotype was observed a handful of times. What it recognizes is unknown. Investigators prepared the TCR beta libraries by applying iRepertoire HTBI primers and Arm-PCR of CDR3 regions. Each CDR3 protein gets one entry after TCRdb re-called the multiplex PCR reads with MiXCR. The sample consists of approximately 540,000 distinct CDR3 sequences, around 12% of them appearing once. The data also belong to a second study, concerning T cells in Graves' hyperthyroidism and ophthalmopathy. In that study: Classification by a 13 V-J model distinguished ophthalmopathy from stable hyperthyroidism.

The chain joins TRBV6-2 or TRBV6-3 to TRBJ1-1, with unresolved D. This TCR was sampled from a woman aged 30 to 39 with Graves disease. The starting material was peripheral blood mononuclear cells (PBMCs), obtained at new diagnosis, from a patient treated with antithyroid drugs. This CDR3 is CASSHGLNTEAFF. Here the CDR3 DNA reads TGTGCCAGCAGTCACGGGTTGAACACTGAAGCTTTCTTT.